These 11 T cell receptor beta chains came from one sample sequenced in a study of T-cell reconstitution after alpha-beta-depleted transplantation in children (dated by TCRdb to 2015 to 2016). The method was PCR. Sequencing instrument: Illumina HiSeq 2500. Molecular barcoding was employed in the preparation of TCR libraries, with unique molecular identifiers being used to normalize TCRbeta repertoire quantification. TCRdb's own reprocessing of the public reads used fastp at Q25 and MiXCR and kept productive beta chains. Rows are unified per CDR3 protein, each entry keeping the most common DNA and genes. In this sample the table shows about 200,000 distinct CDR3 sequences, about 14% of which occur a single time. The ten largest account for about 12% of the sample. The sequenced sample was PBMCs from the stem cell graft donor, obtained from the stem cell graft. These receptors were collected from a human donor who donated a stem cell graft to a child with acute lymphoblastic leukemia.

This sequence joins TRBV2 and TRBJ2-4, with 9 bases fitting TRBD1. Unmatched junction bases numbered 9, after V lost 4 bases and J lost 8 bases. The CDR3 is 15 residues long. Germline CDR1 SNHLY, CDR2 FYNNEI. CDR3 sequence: CASSVPRTGDHIQYF. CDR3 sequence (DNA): TGTGCCAGCAGTGTCCCCCGGACAGGGGACCACATTCAGTACTTC.

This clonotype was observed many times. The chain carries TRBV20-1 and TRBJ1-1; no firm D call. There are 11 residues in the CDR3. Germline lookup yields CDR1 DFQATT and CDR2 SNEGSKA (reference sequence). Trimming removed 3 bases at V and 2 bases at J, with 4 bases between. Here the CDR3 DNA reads TGCAGTGCTAGTTCTAACACTGAAGCTTTCTTT. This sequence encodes CSASSNTEAFF.

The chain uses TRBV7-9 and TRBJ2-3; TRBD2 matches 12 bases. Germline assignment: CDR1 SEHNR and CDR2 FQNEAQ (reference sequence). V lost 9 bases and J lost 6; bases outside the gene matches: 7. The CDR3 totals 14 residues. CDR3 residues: CARGPGTSGDTQYF. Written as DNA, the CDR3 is TGTGCCAGGGGCCCCGGGACTAGCGGGGATACGCAGTATTTT.

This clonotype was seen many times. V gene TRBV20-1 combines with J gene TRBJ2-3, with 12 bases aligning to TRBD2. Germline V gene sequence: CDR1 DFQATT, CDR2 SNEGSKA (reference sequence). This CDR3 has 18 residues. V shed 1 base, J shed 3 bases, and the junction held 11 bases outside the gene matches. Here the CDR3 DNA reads TGCAGTGCTAGAGGCCTAGCGGGAGGGCCCGGGGGGACAGATACGCAGTATTTT. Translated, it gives CSARGLAGGPGGTDTQYF.

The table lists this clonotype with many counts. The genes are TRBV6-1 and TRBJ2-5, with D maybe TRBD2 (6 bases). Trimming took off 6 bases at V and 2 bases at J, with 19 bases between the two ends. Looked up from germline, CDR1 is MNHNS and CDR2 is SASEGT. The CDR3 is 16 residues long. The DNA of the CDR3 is TGTGCCAGCAGCCCCAGTGGGGGGTTAATACAAGAGACCCAGTACTTC. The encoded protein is CASSPSGGLIQETQYF.

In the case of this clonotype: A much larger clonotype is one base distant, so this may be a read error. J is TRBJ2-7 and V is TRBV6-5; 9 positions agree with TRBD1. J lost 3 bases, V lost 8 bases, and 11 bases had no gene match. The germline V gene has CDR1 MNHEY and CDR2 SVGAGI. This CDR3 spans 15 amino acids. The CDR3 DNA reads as TGTGCCAGCTGTACTAATAGACAGGGGGGCTACGAGCAGTACTTC. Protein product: CASCTNRQGGYEQYF.

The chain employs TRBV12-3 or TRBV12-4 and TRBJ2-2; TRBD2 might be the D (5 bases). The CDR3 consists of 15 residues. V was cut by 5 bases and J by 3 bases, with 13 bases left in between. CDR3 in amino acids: CASSPGGVHTGELFF. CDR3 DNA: TGTGCCAGCAGTCCAGGAGGAGTCCACACCGGGGAGCTGTTTTTT.

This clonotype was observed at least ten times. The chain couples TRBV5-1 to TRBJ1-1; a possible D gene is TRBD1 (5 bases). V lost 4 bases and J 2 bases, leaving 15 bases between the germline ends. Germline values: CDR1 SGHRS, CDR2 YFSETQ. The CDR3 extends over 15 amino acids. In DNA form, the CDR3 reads TGCGCCAGCAGCCGAACCGCAGGGCTTAACACTGAAGCTTTCTTT. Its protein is CASSRTAGLNTEAFF.

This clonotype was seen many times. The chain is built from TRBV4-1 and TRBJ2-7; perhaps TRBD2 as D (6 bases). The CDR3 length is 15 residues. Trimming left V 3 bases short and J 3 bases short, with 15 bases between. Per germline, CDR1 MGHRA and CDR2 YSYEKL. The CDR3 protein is CASSQTLEGRYEQYF. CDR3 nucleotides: TGCGCCAGCAGCCAGACCCTGGAGGGACGCTACGAGCAGTACTTC.

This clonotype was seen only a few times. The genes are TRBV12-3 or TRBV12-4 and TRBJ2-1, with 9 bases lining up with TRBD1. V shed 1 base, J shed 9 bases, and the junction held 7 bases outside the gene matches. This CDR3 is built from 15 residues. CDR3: CASSLGTGVTSEQFF. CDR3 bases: TGTGCCAGCAGTTTAGGGACAGGGGTAACAAGTGAGCAGTTCTTC.

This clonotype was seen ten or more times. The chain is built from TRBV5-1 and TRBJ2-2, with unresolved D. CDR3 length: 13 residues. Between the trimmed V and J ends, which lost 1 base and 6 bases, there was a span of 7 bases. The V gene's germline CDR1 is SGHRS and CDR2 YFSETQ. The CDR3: CASSLRVSGELFF. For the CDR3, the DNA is TGCGCCAGCAGCTTGCGGGTCTCCGGGGAGCTGTTTTTT.